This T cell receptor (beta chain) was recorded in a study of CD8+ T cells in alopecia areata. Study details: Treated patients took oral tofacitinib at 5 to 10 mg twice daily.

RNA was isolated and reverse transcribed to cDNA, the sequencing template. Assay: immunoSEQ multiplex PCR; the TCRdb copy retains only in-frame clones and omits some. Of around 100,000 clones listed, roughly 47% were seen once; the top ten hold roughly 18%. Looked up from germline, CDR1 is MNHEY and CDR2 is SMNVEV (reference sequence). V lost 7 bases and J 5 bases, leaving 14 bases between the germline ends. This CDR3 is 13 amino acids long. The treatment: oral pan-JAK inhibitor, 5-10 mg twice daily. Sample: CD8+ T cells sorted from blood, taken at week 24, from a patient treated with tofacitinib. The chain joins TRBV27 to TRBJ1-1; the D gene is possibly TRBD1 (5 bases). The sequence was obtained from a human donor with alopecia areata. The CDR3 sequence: CASTHLGGTEAFF. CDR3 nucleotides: TGTGCCAGCACCCACCTGGGGGGGACTGAAGCTTTCTTT.